The 9 T cell receptor beta chains given below trace back to one sample, sequenced in a study of blood T cell repertoires in COVID-19 (dated by TCRdb to about 2020). Libraries came from the immunoSEQ multiplex PCR assay. TCRdb retrieved this table from immuneACCESS and kept in-frame rearrangements only. Not all clones are present; in checked studies, unresolved V genes account for under half, and no reason is known for the remainder. The sample yields roughly 53,000 clones; about nine tenths were counted once. The ten biggest clones cover just under 8.5% of the sample. Specimen: peripheral blood. The receptors here all came from a woman aged 40-49 years with active COVID-19.

CDR3 sequence: CASSPPSMGTDTQYF. The DNA of the CDR3 is TGTGCCAGCTCACCACCTAGCATGGGCACAGATACGCAGTATTTT. J is TRBJ2-3 and V is TRBV18; D is unresolved. The V gene's germline CDR1 is KGHSH and CDR2 LQKENI. The CDR3 consists of 15 residues. V lost 0 bases and J lost 1, with 8 bases in between.

The V gene is TRBV6-5, the J gene TRBJ1-2; 10 bases align to TRBD1. The CDR3 runs 15 residues. The V segment lost 7 bases and the J segment 2 bases; nucleotides outside the gene matches: 7. Germline CDR1 MNHEY, CDR2 SVGAGI. The CDR3 here is CASTTGGAGNYGYTF. CDR3 coding DNA: TGTGCCAGCACGACAGGGGGCGCGGGGAACTATGGCTACACCTTC.

The J gene is TRBJ2-7, the V gene TRBV5-1, with a weak D call TRBD2 (5 bases). With 3 bases removed from V and 4 bases from J, the gap between germline ends came to 11 bases. The length of the CDR3 is 13 residues. Germline CDR1 and CDR2: SGHRS and YFSETQ. CDR3 sequence reads: CASSSGPGYEQYF. The CDR3 DNA reads as TGCGCCAGCAGCTCTGGTCCGGGATACGAGCAGTACTTC.

The chain uses TRBV19 and TRBJ1-6, with D tentatively TRBD1 (6 bases). V lost 0 bases and J lost 10, with 13 bases in between. The CDR3 runs 15 residues. CDR1 and CDR2 from the germline V gene are LNHDA and SQIVND (reference sequence). The CDR3 sequence is CASSIDWTDRSPLHF. CDR3 bases: TGTGCCAGTAGTATAGATTGGACAGATCGCTCACCCCTCCACTTT.

The chain carries TRBV7-2 and TRBJ2-5; 8 positions agree with TRBD2. The CDR3 loop spans 15 amino acids. Germline V gene lookup returns CDR1 SGHTA and CDR2 FQGNSA. V dropped 1 base and J dropped 1; count of bases not matched to a gene: 2. CDR3 DNA: TGTGCCAGCAGCTTAGTTGCGGGGGGCCAAGAGACCCAGTACTTC. It translates to CASSLVAGGQETQYF.

The chain couples TRBV19 to TRBJ2-5; TRBD2 matches 11 bases. The CDR3 covers 18 residues. CDR1 is LNHDA and CDR2 is SQIVND in the germline V gene (reference sequence). The junction had 13 bases not matched to a gene; V was cut back by 3 bases and J by 4 bases. As DNA, the CDR3 is TGTGCCAGTAGTATTGTGGCTAGCGGGGGGCCCGGTGGAGAGACCCAGTACTTC. As protein: CASSIVASGGPGGETQYF. Filled out from reference TRBV19 and TRBJ2-5, the complete variable domain reads DGGITQSPKYLFRKEGQNVTLSCEQNLNHDAMYWYRQDPGQGLRLIYYSQIVNDFQKGDIAEGYSVSREKKESFPLTVTSAQKNPTAFYLCASSIVASGGPGGETQYFGPGTRLLVL.

V and J are TRBV5-1 and TRBJ1-1; TRBD1 is a possible D gene (6 bases). The germline CDR1 and CDR2 sequences are SGHRS and YFSETQ. V was pared by 0 bases and J by 8 bases, with 17 bases between. The CDR3 is 15 residues long. CDR3 residues: CASSLVGGPTEEAFF. CDR3 coding DNA: TGCGCCAGCAGCTTGGTGGGGGGGCCCACTGAAGAAGCTTTCTTT. Drawing the rest from reference TRBV5-1 and TRBJ1-1, the complete variable domain is KAGVTQTPRYLIKTRGQQVTLSCSPISGHRSVSWYQQTPGQGLQFLFEYFSETQRNKGNFPGRFSGRQFSNSRSEMNVSTLELGDSALYLCASSLVGGPTEEAFFGQGTRLTVV.

The J gene is TRBJ2-5, the V gene TRBV5-6; 11 bases map to TRBD1. Germline V gene lookup returns CDR1 SGHDT and CDR2 YYEEEE. J was trimmed by 4 bases and V by 4 bases; bases with no gene match: 3. This CDR3 spans 14 amino acids. The CDR3 nucleotides are TGTGCCAGCAGCCTGGGACAGGGGGGAGAGACCCAGTACTTC. It codes for CASSLGQGGETQYF.

Here the CDR3 DNA reads TGTGCCAGTAGTATCTCGATCCGGGACAGGGGACTCCATAATTCACCCCTCCACTTT. Protein sequence: CASSISIRDRGLHNSPLHF. The chain combines TRBV19 with TRBJ1-6, with 10 bases aligning to TRBD1. The CDR3 loop spans 19 amino acids. V shed 3 bases, J shed 5 bases, and the junction held 13 bases outside the gene matches. Germline V gene lookup returns CDR1 LNHDA and CDR2 SQIVND (reference sequence).